A selection of T cell receptor beta chains follows, all from one sample in a study of cytomegalovirus exposure and HLA in healthy donors. Profiled with immunoSEQ multiplex PCR; TCRdb holds only in-frame clones, not every one. The sample lists about 190,000 clones; around 81% were seen once. Input material: PBMCs. The receptors here all came from a woman between 18 and 30 years old in good health and CMV-seropositive. Each CDR3 is given with its conserved first and last residue. Fields, in order: D gene, V gene, clone size, CDR3 length, J gene, CDR3 DNA, CDR3 protein. A D gene is named only where the DNA matches it firmly. Not all rows give a size; the values are once, few, many and, for expanded clones, a class.

NA	TRBV28	NA	14	TRBJ1-5	TGTGCCAGCAGCAGGACTGGGAGCAATCAGCCCCAGCATTTT	CASSRTGSNQPQHF
TRBD2	TRBV5-4	once	15	TRBJ2-1	TGTGCCAGCAGCTTGGGACTAGCGGGGGTAGAAGAGCAGTTCTTC	CASSLGLAGVEEQFF
TRBD2	TRBV7-2	once	19	TRBJ2-1	TGTGCCAGCAGCTCGAGAACGGGACTAGCGGGCAAGATCGGCTATGAGCAGTTCTTC	CASSSRTGLAGKIGYEQFF
TRBD1	TRBV2	NA	14	TRBJ1-4	TGTGCCAGCAGCCGGGACAGGGATTTGGAAAAACTGTTTTTT	CASSRDRDLEKLFF
TRBD1	TRBV10-2	NA	15	TRBJ1-1	TGCGCCAGCAGTGAGTCGAGGGGGCAGTACACTGAAGCTTTCTTT	CASSESRGQYTEAFF
NA	TRBV6-1	NA	15	TRBJ2-7	TGTGCCAGCAGCGAGGAGGGGATCGGCCCCTACGAGCAGTACTTC	CASSEEGIGPYEQYF
TRBD2	TRBV4-1	NA	15	TRBJ2-5	TGCGCCAGCAGCCAAAATAGCGGGGGGGGAGAGACCCAGTACTTC	CASSQNSGGGETQYF
TRBD2	TRBV10-3	NA	15	TRBJ2-3	TGTGCCATCAGCCAAAATAGCGGGGGAATCGGTACGCAGTATTTT	CAISQNSGGIGTQYF
TRBD1	TRBV5-6	NA	16	TRBJ2-5	TGTGCCAGCAGCTTCGGGACAGGGTACGTGGATGAGACCCAGTACTTC	CASSFGTGYVDETQYF
TRBD1	TRBV27	NA	13	TRBJ1-2	TGTGCCAGCAGTTTTTTAGGGGGCAGTAGCTACACCTTC	CASSFLGGSSYTF
NA	TRBV4-2	NA	16	TRBJ2-2	TGTGCCAGCAGCCTCAGTGAGGGTTTCGGGGGCGGGGAGCTGTTTTTT	CASSLSEGFGGGELFF
NA	TRBV7-3	NA	13	TRBJ1-1	TGTGCCAGCAGCTTAACTGCGGGGCATGAAGCTTTCTTT	CASSLTAGHEAFF
NA	TRBV4-3	NA	14	TRBJ2-3	TGCGCCAGCAGCCAAGATTATACTAGCAATACGCAGTATTTT	CASSQDYTSNTQYF
TRBD2	TRBV9	NA	17	TRBJ2-1	TGTGCCAGCAGCGACTCACTCCGCTACCGGGGGGGCAATGAGCAGTTCTTC	CASSDSLRYRGGNEQFF
NA	TRBV5-1	NA	17	TRBJ1-1	TGCGCCAGCAGCTTGGGGGAGGCAGGGCCGAGGAACACTGAAGCTTTCTTT	CASSLGEAGPRNTEAFF
NA	TRBV28	once	12	TRBJ1-1	TGTGCCAGCAGTTCCTCTAACACTGAAGCTTTCTTT	CASSSSNTEAFF
NA	TRBV5-6	NA	13	TRBJ1-2	TGTGCCAGCAGCCAGGGACACGGCTATGGCTACACCTTC	CASSQGHGYGYTF
NA	TRBV7-7	NA	16	TRBJ2-1	TGTGCCAGCAGCTTGGGTCAGGGAAACACCTACAATGAGCAGTTCTTC	CASSLGQGNTYNEQFF
TRBD1	TRBV15	few	19	TRBJ1-5	TGTGCCACCAGCAGAGTTCCCTTCTCCGGGACAGGGATAAGCCAGCCCCAGCATTTT	CATSRVPFSGTGISQPQHF
TRBD1	TRBV4-3	few	19	TRBJ1-6	TGCGCCAGCAGCCAAGAGTACGGGACAGGGGGCCCAGGGGTTTCACCCCTCCACTTT	CASSQEYGTGGPGVSPLHF
NA	TRBV4-2	once	12	TRBJ1-1	TGTGCCAGCAGCCAAGGGGAAGGGAGAGCTTTCTTT	CASSQGEGRAFF
NA	TRBV30	NA	14	TRBJ2-3	TGTGCCTGGAGTGTATTAGAACGGGAAGATACGCAGTATTTT	CAWSVLEREDTQYF
NA	TRBV6-5	NA	15	TRBJ1-3	TGTGCCAGCAGATACCGGGACACCTCTGGAAACACCATATATTTT	CASRYRDTSGNTIYF
TRBD1	TRBV6-4	NA	15	TRBJ2-2	TGTGCCAGCAGTGACACCGACAGGGGGTCCGGGGAGCTGTTTTTT	CASSDTDRGSGELFF
NA	TRBV30	NA	13	TRBJ2-2	TGTGCCTGGACAGCGACGAACACCGGGGAGCTGTTTTTT	CAWTATNTGELFF
TRBD1	TRBV7-2	NA	19	TRBJ1-6	TGTGCCAGCAGCTTACGGACAGGAGGATTGAGCTCCTATAATTCACCCCTCCACTTT	CASSLRTGGLSSYNSPLHF
NA	TRBV9	NA	16	TRBJ1-1	TGTGCCAGCAGCGTAGAACAGGGACCTACGAACACTGAAGCTTTCTTT	CASSVEQGPTNTEAFF